This T cell receptor beta chain was recorded in a study of T cell responses to AZD1222 COVID-19 vaccine. Study-wide background: The study pooled second doses at about 4 or about 12 weeks.

About this clone: Its cognate antigen is unknown.

The data were produced by immunoSEQ multiplex PCR, yet TCRdb's version contains in-frame clones alone and is incomplete. This table has about 260,000 clones, roughly 93% appearing once. Overall study findings and caveats: Across spike, vaccine-associated CD4 TCRs were found, dominant at 160-218 and 743-854. White British people made up most donors, females outnumbered males, and clonal diversity was possibly underestimated.

This clonotype originated in an adult in good health. Sequences were derived from peripheral blood, sampled on day 0 of AZD1222 vaccination.

The CDR3 loop is CASSTQGPILAATYGYTF. The CDR3 DNA follows: TGTGCCAGCAGTACACAGGGGCCGATCTTGGCAGCGACCTATGGCTACACCTTC. V usage is TRBV28 and J usage is TRBJ1-2; 7 bases match TRBD1. V was clipped by 5 bases and J by 4 bases; unmatched bases: 19. Per germline, CDR1 MDHEN and CDR2 SYDVKM. This CDR3 contains 18 residues.